Listed here are 5 T cell receptor beta chains from one sample, sequenced in a study of T cell changes during pregnancy in multiple sclerosis. Measured with immunoSEQ multiplex PCR; TCRdb has only the in-frame clones, and not every one. Here the sample spans about 64,000 clones, around nine tenths being singletons. The input for sequencing was peripheral blood, taken in the second trimester of pregnancy. These receptors all stem from a female donor with multiple sclerosis, enrolled in a pregnancy study.

The V gene is TRBV6-4, the J gene TRBJ2-1; D not resolved. The germline V gene encodes CDR1 MRHNA and CDR2 SNTAGT. V lost 6 bases, J lost 6 bases, and 12 bases lay in between. The CDR3 is made up of 13 amino acids. CDR3 protein: CASSDTERNEQFF. The DNA for the CDR3 is TGTGCCAGCAGCGACACCGAGCGCAATGAGCAGTTCTTC.

This clone was observed a single time. CDR3 DNA sequence: TGTGCCAGCTCACCTTCTAGCGATACGCAGTATTTT. Residues: CASSPSSDTQYF. The genes are TRBV18 and TRBJ2-3; weak D call: TRBD2 (5 bases). From germline, CDR1 is KGHSH and CDR2 LQKENI. The CDR3 has 12 residues. Trimming took 3 bases from V and 6 from J, leaving 7 bases between them.

This sequence joins TRBV27 and TRBJ2-7, with 8 bases lining up with TRBD1. From germline, CDR1 is MNHEY and CDR2 SMNVEV (reference sequence). After removal of 4 bases from V and 4 bases from J, the junction contained 3 bases not matched to a gene. The CDR3 consists of 13 residues. The CDR3 DNA is TGTGCCAGCAGTTACGGGACAGGATACGAGCAGTACTTC. Its translation is CASSYGTGYEQYF.

V gene TRBV2 combines with J gene TRBJ2-7; TRBD1 is a possible D gene (6 bases). The V and J ends lost 6 bases and 6 bases respectively, with 9 bases between them. This CDR3 has 11 residues. Germline assignment: CDR1 SNHLY and CDR2 FYNNEI. The CDR3 bases are TGTGCCAGCAGAACAGGGATCGAGCAGTACTTC. Protein sequence: CASRTGIEQYF. Full variable domain (outside the CDR3, taken from reference TRBV2 and TRBJ2-7): EPEVTQTPSHQVTQMGQEVILRCVPISNHLYFYWYRQILGQKVEFLVSFYNNEISEKSEIFDDQFSVERPDGSNFTLKIRSTKLEDSAMYFCASRTGIEQYFGPGTRLTVT.

This clone appeared a few times. The gene calls are TRBV4-2 and TRBJ1-2, with 12 bases matching TRBD1. The CDR3 totals 16 residues. Trimming removed 4 bases from V and 8 bases from J; junction bases left unmatched: 11. Per germline, CDR1 LGHNA and CDR2 YNFKEQ. The CDR3 reads CASSPSGQGATWGYTF. The CDR3 DNA is TGTGCCAGCAGCCCATCGGGACAGGGGGCGACTTGGGGCTACACCTTC.